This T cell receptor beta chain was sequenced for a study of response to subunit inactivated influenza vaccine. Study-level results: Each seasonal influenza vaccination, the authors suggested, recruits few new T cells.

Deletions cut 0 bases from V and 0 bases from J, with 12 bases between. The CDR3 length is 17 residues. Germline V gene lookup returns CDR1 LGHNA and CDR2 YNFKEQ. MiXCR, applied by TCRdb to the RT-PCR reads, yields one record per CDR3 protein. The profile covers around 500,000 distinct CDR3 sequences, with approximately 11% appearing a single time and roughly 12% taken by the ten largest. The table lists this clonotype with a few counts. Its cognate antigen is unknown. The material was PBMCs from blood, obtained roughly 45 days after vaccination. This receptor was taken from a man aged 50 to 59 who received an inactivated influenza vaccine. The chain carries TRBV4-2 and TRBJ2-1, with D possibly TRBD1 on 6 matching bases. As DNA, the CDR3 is TGTGCCAGCAGCCAAGAATGGGGGCCCTCCTCCTACAATGAGCAGTTCTTC. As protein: CASSQEWGPSSYNEQFF.